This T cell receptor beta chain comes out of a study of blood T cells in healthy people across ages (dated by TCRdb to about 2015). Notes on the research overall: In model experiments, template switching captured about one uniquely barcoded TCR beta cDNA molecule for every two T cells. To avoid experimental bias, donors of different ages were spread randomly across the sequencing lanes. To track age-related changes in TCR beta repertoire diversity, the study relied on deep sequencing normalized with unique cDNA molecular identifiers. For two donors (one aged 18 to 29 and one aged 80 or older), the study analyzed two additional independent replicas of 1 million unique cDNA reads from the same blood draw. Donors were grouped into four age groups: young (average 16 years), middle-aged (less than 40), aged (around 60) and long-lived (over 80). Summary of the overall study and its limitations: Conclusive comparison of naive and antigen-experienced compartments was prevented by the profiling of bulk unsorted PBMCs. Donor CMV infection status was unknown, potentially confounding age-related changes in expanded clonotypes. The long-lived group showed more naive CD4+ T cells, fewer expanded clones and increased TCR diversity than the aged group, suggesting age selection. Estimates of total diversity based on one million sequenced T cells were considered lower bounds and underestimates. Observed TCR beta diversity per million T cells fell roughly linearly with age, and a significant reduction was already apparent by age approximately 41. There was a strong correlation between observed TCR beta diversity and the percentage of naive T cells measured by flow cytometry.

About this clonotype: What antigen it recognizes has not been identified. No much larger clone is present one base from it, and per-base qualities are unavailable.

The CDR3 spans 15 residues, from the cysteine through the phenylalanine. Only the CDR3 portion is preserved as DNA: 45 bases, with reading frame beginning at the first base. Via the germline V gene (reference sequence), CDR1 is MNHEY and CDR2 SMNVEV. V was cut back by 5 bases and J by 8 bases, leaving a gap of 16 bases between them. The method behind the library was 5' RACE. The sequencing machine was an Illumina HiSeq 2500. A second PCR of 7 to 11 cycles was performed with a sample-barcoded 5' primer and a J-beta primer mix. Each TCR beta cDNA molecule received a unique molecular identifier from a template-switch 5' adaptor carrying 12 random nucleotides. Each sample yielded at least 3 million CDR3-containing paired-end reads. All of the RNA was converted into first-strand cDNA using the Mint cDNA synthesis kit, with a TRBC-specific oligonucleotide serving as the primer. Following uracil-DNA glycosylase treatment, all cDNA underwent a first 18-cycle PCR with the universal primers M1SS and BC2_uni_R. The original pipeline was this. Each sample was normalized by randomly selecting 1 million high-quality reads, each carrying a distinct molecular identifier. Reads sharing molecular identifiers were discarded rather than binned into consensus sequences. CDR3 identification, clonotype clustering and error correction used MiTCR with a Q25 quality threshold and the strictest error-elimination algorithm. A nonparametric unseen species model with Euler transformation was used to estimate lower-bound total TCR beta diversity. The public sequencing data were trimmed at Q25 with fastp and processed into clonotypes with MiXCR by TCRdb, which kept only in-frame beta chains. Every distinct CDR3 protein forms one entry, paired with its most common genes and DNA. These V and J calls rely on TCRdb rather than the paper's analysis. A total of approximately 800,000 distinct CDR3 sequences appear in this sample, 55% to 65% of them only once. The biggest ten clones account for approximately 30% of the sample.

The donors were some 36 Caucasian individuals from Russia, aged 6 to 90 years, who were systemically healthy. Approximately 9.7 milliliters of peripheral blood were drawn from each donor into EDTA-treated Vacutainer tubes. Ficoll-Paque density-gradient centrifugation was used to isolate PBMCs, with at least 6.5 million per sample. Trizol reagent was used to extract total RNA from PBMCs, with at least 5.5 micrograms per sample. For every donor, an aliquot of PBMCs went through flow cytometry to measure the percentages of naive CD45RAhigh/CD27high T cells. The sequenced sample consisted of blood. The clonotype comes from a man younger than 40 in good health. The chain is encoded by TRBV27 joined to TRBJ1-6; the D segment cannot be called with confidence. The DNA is TGTGCCAGCAGTCCCCCCGGAGGGATAGATTCACCCCTCCACTTT. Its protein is CASSPPGGIDSPLHF.